This T cell receptor (beta chain) was sequenced for a study of T cell clones after liver transplantation. About the study: Timepoints were pre-transplant, pre-withdrawal, and after withdrawal was completed or failed.

Concerning this clone itself: The antigen remains unidentified.

CD3+CD4+ and CD3+CD8+ cells were FACS-sorted from thawed unstimulated PBMCs. Overall study results and limits: Donor-reactive sequences fell more than third party-reactive ones, suggesting partial deletion.

The assay was immunoSEQ multiplex PCR, and TCRdb's table has in-frame clones only and misses some. The table has tens of thousands of clones, 80% to 85% seen once. The sequencing here drew on CD4+ T cells from blood, taken just over 45 months after liver transplant. This TCR derives from a human patient who received a liver transplant. Some T cells may be provided by the graft donor.

DNA of the CDR3: TGTGCCAGCAGCCAAGACGAGTGGCTAGCGGGAGGGAAAGATACGCAGTATTTT. Translation: CASSQDEWLAGGKDTQYF. The J gene is TRBJ2-3, the V gene TRBV14; TRBD2 matches 12 bases. Unmatched junction bases numbered 9, after V lost 0 bases and J lost 5 bases. The CDR3 is 18 residues long. Per germline, CDR1 SGHDN and CDR2 FVKESK.